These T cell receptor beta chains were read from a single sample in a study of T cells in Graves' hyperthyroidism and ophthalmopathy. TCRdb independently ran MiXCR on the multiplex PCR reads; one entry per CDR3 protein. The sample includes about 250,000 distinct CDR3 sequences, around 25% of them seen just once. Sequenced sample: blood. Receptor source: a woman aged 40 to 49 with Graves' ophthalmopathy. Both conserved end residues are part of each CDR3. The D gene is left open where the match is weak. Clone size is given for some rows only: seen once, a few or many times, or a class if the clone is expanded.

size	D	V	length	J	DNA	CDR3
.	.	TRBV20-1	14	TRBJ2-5	TGCAGTGCTAGAGGTGGCCGTCTTCAGGAGACCCAGTACTTC	CSARGGRLQETQYF
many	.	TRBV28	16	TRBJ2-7	TGTGCCAGCAGTCTGGCTCGGACTACCCCCACCTACGAGCAGTACTTC	CASSLARTTPTYEQYF
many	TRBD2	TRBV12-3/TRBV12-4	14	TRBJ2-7	TGTGCCAGCAGTTTGGGTAGCGGGAGTAGAGAGCAGTACTTC	CASSLGSGSREQYF
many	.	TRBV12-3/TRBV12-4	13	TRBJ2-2	TGTGCCAGCACCCCTCGGGGGACCGGGGAGCTGTTTTTT	CASTPRGTGELFF
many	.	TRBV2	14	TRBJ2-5	TGTGCCAGCAGTGTTTGGTCAGGACAAGAGACCCAGTACTTC	CASSVWSGQETQYF
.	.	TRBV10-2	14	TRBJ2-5	TGCGCCAGCGGACTCGCGGGCGCCCAAGAGACCCAGTACTTC	CASGLAGAQETQYF
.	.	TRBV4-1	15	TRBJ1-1	TGCGCCAGCAGCCAAGAACAGAATTTGAACACTGAAGCTTTCTTT	CASSQEQNLNTEAFF
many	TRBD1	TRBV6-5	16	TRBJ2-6	TGTGCCAGCAGTTCCGGGACAGGGATCGGGGCCAACGTCCTGACTTTC	CASSSGTGIGANVLTF
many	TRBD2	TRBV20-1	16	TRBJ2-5	TGCAGTGCCCCGGGACTAGCGGGAGGGCCTGGGGAGACCCAGTACTTC	CSAPGLAGGPGETQYF
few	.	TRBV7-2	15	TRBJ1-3	TGTGCCAGCAGTCATACGAGGGGGTCTGGAAACACCATATATTTT	CASSHTRGSGNTIYF